What follows describes a single T cell receptor beta chain. The data were taken from a study of blood T cell repertoires in COVID-19. The assay was immunoSEQ multiplex PCR, and TCRdb's table has in-frame clones only and misses some. This sample has fewer than 300,000 clones, with roughly 90% found just once. The germline V gene has CDR1 SGHAT and CDR2 FQNNGV. After removal of 1 base from V and 10 bases from J, the junction contained 8 bases not matched to a gene. The CDR3 covers 14 residues. The sequencing sample was made of PBMCs or T cells enriched from blood (not recorded which). J is TRBJ1-1 and V is TRBV11-2; 8 bases line up with TRBD1. This sequence originates from a woman aged 40 to 55 with acute COVID-19. In DNA form, the CDR3 reads TGTGCCAGCAGCTTAGGGGGAGGCAGGGGGCGAGCTTTCTTT. Translated, it gives CASSLGGGRGRAFF.